This T cell receptor beta chain was sequenced in a study of spatial heterogeneity in lung cancer. As for the study in general: Consistently, beta-chain sequences turned up in larger numbers than alpha-chain sequences did. Across the raw uncorrected reads, a unique TCR and UMI combination was observed, on average, more than ten times. General study results and limits: Resection saw ubiquitous expanded tumor TCRs appear in blood more than follow-up did.

The CDR3 extends over 14 amino acids. V was shortened by 2 bases and J by 5 bases, with 10 bases between the two germline ends. Germline lookup yields CDR1 MNHEY and CDR2 SMNVEV (reference sequence). Time point reported: sample taken at primary tumor resection. No cell sorting; template was whole RNA from tumor, lung tissue or PBMC. TCRdb independently ran MiXCR on the 5' RACE reads; one entry per CDR3 protein. The table lists around 26,000 distinct CDR3 sequences, 5.5% to 8% of them singletons. This clonotype was seen at least ten times. The antigen is undetermined. The source was PBMCs, collected at surgery. The genes are TRBV27 and TRBJ1-5; D unresolved. This TCR was recovered from a male donor with early-stage non-small cell lung cancer. DNA for the CDR3: TGTGCCAGCAGTTTAGGCCCAGACGATCAGCCCCAGCATTTT. Residues: CASSLGPDDQPQHF.